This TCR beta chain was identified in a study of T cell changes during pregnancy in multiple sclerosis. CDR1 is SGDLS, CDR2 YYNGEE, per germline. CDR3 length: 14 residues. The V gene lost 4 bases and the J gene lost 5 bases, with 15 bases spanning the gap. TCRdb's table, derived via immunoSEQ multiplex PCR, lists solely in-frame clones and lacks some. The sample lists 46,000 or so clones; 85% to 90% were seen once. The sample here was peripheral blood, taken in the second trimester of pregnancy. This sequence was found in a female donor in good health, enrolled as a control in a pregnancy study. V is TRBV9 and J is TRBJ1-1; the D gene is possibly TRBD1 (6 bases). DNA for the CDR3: TGTGCCAGCAGCCCGAGGACAGAGCGGACTGAAGCTTTCTTT. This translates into CASSPRTERTEAFF.